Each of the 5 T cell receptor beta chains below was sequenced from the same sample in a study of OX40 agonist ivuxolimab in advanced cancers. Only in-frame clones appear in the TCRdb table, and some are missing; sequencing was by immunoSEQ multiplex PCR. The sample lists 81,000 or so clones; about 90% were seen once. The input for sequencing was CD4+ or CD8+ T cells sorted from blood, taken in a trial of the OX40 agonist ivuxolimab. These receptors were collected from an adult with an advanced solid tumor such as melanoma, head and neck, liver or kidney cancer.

The CDR3 sequence: CAWSVGLAGGAEYF. The DNA for the CDR3 is TGTGCCTGGAGTGTAGGGCTAGCGGGGGGGGCCGAGTATTTT. The rearrangement links TRBV30 to TRBJ2-3, with TRBD2 matching over 12 bases. This CDR3 comprises 14 residues. CDR1 GTSNPN and CDR2 SVGIG come from the germline V gene (reference sequence). Trimming cost V 0 bases and J 13 bases; bases outside gene matches: 8.

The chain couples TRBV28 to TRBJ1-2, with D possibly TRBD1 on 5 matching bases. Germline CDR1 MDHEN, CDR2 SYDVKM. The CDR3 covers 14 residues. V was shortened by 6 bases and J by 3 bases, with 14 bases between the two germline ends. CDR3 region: CASRPQEGYYGYTF. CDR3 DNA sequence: TGTGCCAGCAGACCCCAGGAGGGGTACTATGGCTACACCTTC.

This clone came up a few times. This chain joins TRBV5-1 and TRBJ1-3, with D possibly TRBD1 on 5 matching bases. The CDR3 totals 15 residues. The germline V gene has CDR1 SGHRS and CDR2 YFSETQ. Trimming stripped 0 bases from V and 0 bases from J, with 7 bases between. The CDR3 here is CASSLEGRSGNTIYF. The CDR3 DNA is TGCGCCAGCAGCTTGGAGGGGCGCTCTGGAAACACCATATATTTT.

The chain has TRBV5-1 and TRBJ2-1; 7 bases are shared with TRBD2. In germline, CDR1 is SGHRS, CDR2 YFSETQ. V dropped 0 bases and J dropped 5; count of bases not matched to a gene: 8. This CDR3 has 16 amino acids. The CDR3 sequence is CASSLGGGSPHNEQFF. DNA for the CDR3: TGCGCCAGCAGCTTGGGGGGGGGATCACCCCACAATGAGCAGTTCTTC.

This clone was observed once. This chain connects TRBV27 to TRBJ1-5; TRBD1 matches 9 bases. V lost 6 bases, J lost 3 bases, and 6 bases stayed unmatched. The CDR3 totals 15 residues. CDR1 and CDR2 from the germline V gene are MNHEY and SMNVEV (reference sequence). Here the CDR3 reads CASRRTGETNQPQHF. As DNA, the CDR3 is TGTGCCAGCAGGCGGACAGGGGAGACCAATCAGCCCCAGCATTTT.